These 12 T cell receptor beta chains were sequenced from one sample in a study of CD8+CD57+ T cells in acquired aplastic anemia. CD8+CD57+ cell expansion had been shown by flow cytometry in patients chosen for sequencing. Investigators profiled TCR beta VDJ and CDR3 from genomic DNA template. TCRdb recomputed calls from the reads with MiXCR, one row per CDR3 protein. Of approximately 180,000 distinct CDR3 sequences listed, approximately 48% are singletons. Sequencing was carried out using sorted CD4+, CD8+, or CD8+CD57+ T cells (not recorded which) from PBMCs. The receptors were sampled from a human donor with aplastic anemia.

This clonotype was found many times. This chain connects TRBV5-1 to TRBJ2-3; unclear D gene. Trimming took 2 bases from V and 6 from J, leaving 4 bases between them. The CDR3 contains 11 residues. CDR1 is SGHRS and CDR2 is YFSETQ in the germline V gene. The CDR3 DNA follows: TGCGCCAGCAGCTTTGGCGATACGCAGTATTTT. Its translation is CASSFGDTQYF. Together with reference TRBV5-1 and TRBJ2-3, the CDR3 gives the full variable domain: KAGVTQTPRYLIKTRGQQVTLSCSPISGHRSVSWYQQTPGQGLQFLFEYFSETQRNKGNFPGRFSGRQFSNSRSEMNVSTLELGDSALYLCASSFGDTQYFGPGTRLTVL.

J is TRBJ1-6 and V is TRBV7-2; 9 bases are shared with TRBD1. The CDR3 runs to 14 residues. After removal of 5 bases from V and 8 bases from J, the junction contained 4 bases not matched to a gene. Germline CDR1 SGHTA, CDR2 FQGNSA. CDR3 sequence (DNA): TGTGCCAGCAGCCACGGACAGGGGTATTCACCCCTCCACTTT. Protein: CASSHGQGYSPLHF.

The V and J genes are TRBV24-1 and TRBJ2-7; D gene uncertain. Germline CDR1 reads KGHDR; CDR2 reads SFDVKD. The V and J ends lost 3 bases and 6 bases respectively, with 17 bases between them. This CDR3 spans 15 amino acids. CDR3 in amino acids: CATSDAGATGREQYF. For the CDR3, the DNA is TGTGCCACCAGTGATGCCGGCGCGACCGGGCGCGAGCAGTACTTC.

This clonotype was recorded at least ten times. The V gene is TRBV5-1, the J gene TRBJ2-7; D is undetermined. CDR3 length: 14 amino acids. V gave up 0 bases and J gave up 3 bases, with 10 bases separating them. CDR1 is SGHRS and CDR2 is YFSETQ in the germline V gene. The CDR3 region has the DNA TGCGCCAGCAGCTTGGCGACATCTTACTACGAGCAGTACTTC. Translated, it gives CASSLATSYYEQYF. Full variable domain (outside the CDR3, taken from reference TRBV5-1 and TRBJ2-7): KAGVTQTPRYLIKTRGQQVTLSCSPISGHRSVSWYQQTPGQGLQFLFEYFSETQRNKGNFPGRFSGRQFSNSRSEMNVSTLELGDSALYLCASSLATSYYEQYFGPGTRLTVT.

The chain has TRBV20-1 and TRBJ2-1; the D gene is possibly TRBD2 (5 bases). CDR1 is DFQATT and CDR2 is SNEGSKA in the germline V gene (reference sequence). The CDR3 has 12 residues. Trimming removed 6 bases from V and 9 bases from J, with 15 bases in between. The CDR3, as DNA: TGCAGTGCCTACAGTCTAGCAGGTGAGCAGTTCTTC. It specifies CSAYSLAGEQFF.

At least ten counts were recorded for this clonotype. The chain combines TRBV6-5 with TRBJ1-1; D is unclear. Germline assignment: CDR1 MNHEY and CDR2 SVGAGI. V lost 6 bases to trimming and J lost 2 bases, with 7 bases between them. The CDR3 contains 12 residues. CDR3 bases: TGTGCCAGCAGCAACGGCAACACTGAAGCTTTCTTT. As protein: CASSNGNTEAFF.

This clonotype was counted only a few times. The gene calls are TRBV6-5 and TRBJ2-2, with 8 bases aligning to TRBD2. The V segment lost 5 bases and the J segment 0 bases; nucleotides outside the gene matches: 5. This CDR3 has 16 residues. Germline V CDR1 and CDR2: MNHEY, SVGAGI. CDR3 nucleotides: TGTGCCAGCAGTCGGGGGGGGGGTACGAACACCGGGGAGCTGTTTTTT. This sequence encodes CASSRGGGTNTGELFF.

The CDR3 region has the DNA TGTGCCAGCAGCTTCAACAGGGGAGGATCACCCCTCCACTTT. Translation gives CASSFNRGGSPLHF. The chain is built from TRBV25-1 and TRBJ1-6, with 7 bases identical to TRBD1. Trimming took 6 bases from V and 10 from J; bases not matched to a gene: 9. Germline loops: CDR1 MGHDK, CDR2 SYGVNS. This CDR3 has 14 residues.

In DNA, the CDR3 is TGCGCCAGCAGCCAAGTGGATATACTTTCCTACAATGAGCAGTTCTTC. It specifies CASSQVDILSYNEQFF. The chain has TRBV4-1 and TRBJ2-1; D is unresolved. The V and J ends lost 1 base and 1 base respectively, with 11 bases between them. CDR3 length: 16 amino acids. Germline-derived CDR1 and CDR2 are MGHRA and YSYEKL.

This clonotype was recorded many times. This sequence joins TRBV5-1 and TRBJ1-5, with no clear D. The V gene's germline CDR1 is SGHRS and CDR2 YFSETQ. V shed 7 bases and J shed 7 bases, with 18 bases lying between them. The CDR3 runs 14 residues. CDR3 DNA sequence: TGCGCCAGCTATTTGGAAGGGCGGCGGCAGCCCCAGCATTTT. The encoded protein is CASYLEGRRQPQHF. Variable domain in full (rest from reference TRBV5-1 and TRBJ1-5): KAGVTQTPRYLIKTRGQQVTLSCSPISGHRSVSWYQQTPGQGLQFLFEYFSETQRNKGNFPGRFSGRQFSNSRSEMNVSTLELGDSALYLCASYLEGRRQPQHFGDGTRLSIL.

The V and J genes are TRBV6-2 or TRBV6-3 and TRBJ2-3; 10 bases are shared with TRBD1. The CDR3 has 14 amino acids. The ends lost 2 bases at V and 4 bases at J; junction bases unmatched: 0. Germline V gene lookup returns CDR1 MNHEY and CDR2 SVGEGT. This chain's CDR3 is CASSYGTGADTQYF. For the CDR3, the DNA is TGTGCCAGCAGTTACGGGACAGGGGCAGATACGCAGTATTTT.

The chain employs TRBV10-3 and TRBJ1-2; a possible D gene is TRBD1 (5 bases). Between the trimmed V and J ends, which lost 2 bases and 2 bases, there was a span of 9 bases. The CDR3 consists of 14 residues. CDR1 and CDR2 from the germline V gene are ENHRY and SYGVKD. The CDR3 DNA follows: TGTGCCATCAGTGAGGGGGCTCAGAACTATGGCTACACCTTC. Protein sequence: CAISEGAQNYGYTF.